These 25 T cell receptor beta chains were sequenced from one sample in a study of blood T cells in healthy people across ages. For the second PCR, which ran for roughly 6 to 12 cycles, a sample-barcoded 5' primer and a J-beta primer mix were used. MiXCR, run by TCRdb on the 5' RACE reads, gives a single entry per CDR3 protein. The sample records some 760,000 distinct CDR3 sequences, around 25% being singletons. A further study also used this sample, focusing on T cells of mothers and their children.

The sequenced sample was blood. The receptors originated from a boy aged 5-17 years in good health.

J is TRBJ2-4 and V is TRBV4-2; unclear D gene. CDR3 length: 15 amino acids. V lost 0 bases, J lost 3 bases, and 9 bases lay in between. Germline V gives CDR1 LGHNA, CDR2 YNFKEQ. In nucleotides, the CDR3 is TGTGCCAGCAGCCAAGAACGGCTAGACAAAAACATTCAGTACTTC. This translates into CASSQERLDKNIQYF.

This clonotype was seen many times. J is TRBJ2-7 and V is TRBV7-9; TRBD2 matches at 10 bases. Germline V gene data show CDR1 as SEHNR and CDR2 as FQNEAQ (reference sequence). The ends lost 6 bases at V and 2 bases at J; junction bases unmatched: 4. The CDR3 sequence is 14 residues long. CDR3 sequence: CASSSGLAAYEQYF. CDR3 DNA sequence: TGTGCCAGCAGTTCCGGACTAGCGGCCTACGAGCAGTACTTC.

The CDR3 coding sequence is TGCAGTGCTAGAGATGGAGGGGCGACCGGGGAGCTGTTTTTT. Protein sequence: CSARDGGATGELFF. The chain recombines TRBV20-1 with TRBJ2-2, with D perhaps TRBD2 (6 bases). This CDR3 has 14 amino acids. The V end was cut by 0 bases, the J end by 5 bases, with 10 bases between. From germline, CDR1 is DFQATT and CDR2 SNEGSKA (reference sequence).

The J gene is TRBJ2-7, the V gene TRBV12-3 or TRBV12-4; either TRBD1 or TRBD2 may supply D (5 bases each). The CDR3 spans 12 residues. V was shortened by 6 bases and J by 6 bases, with 12 bases between the two germline ends. The CDR3 DNA is TGTGCCAGCAGACTGGGGGTAGGCGAGCAGTACTTC. The encoded protein is CASRLGVGEQYF.

The CDR3 reads CASSSPGGWTGELFF. In DNA form, the CDR3 reads TGTGCCAGCAGTTCCCCGGGGGGGTGGACCGGGGAGCTGTTTTTT. The chain is built from TRBV2 and TRBJ2-2; TRBD2 matches 8 bases. Trimming took 5 bases from V and 5 from J; bases not matched to a gene: 7. Germline CDR1 is SNHLY and CDR2 is FYNNEI. This CDR3 comprises 15 residues. Together with reference TRBV2 and TRBJ2-2, the CDR3 gives the full variable domain: EPEVTQTPSHQVTQMGQEVILRCVPISNHLYFYWYRQILGQKVEFLVSFYNNEISEKSEIFDDQFSVERPDGSNFTLKIRSTKLEDSAMYFCASSSPGGWTGELFFGEGSRLTVL.

This clonotype was observed a few times. This sequence joins TRBV7-3 and TRBJ2-7, with a weak D call TRBD1 (6 bases). The germline V and J ends were trimmed by 2 bases and 2 bases, with 13 bases remaining between them. Germline V lookup: CDR1 SGHTA, CDR2 FQGTGA. CDR3 length equals 15 residues. The CDR3 DNA reads TGTGCCAGCAGCTTACTGCCGGACAGACCCTACGAGCAGTACTTC. This sequence encodes CASSLLPDRPYEQYF.

V is TRBV29-1 and J is TRBJ2-1, with D unclear. The CDR3 runs to 11 residues. The V end was cut by 3 bases, the J end by 5 bases, with 5 bases between. Germline CDR1 is SQVTM and CDR2 is ANQGSEA. DNA of the CDR3: TGCAGCGTTGAGTTTAACAATGAGCAGTTCTTC. Amino acids: CSVEFNNEQFF.

This chain links TRBV29-1 with TRBJ1-2; D possibly corresponds to TRBD1 (5 bases). The V end was cut by 6 bases, the J end by 7 bases, with 12 bases between. This CDR3 has 11 amino acids. Per germline, CDR1 SQVTM and CDR2 ANQGSEA. The CDR3 is CSVVAGPGYTF. The CDR3 bases are TGCAGCGTAGTCGCAGGGCCTGGCTACACCTTC. Full variable domain (remainder filled in from reference TRBV29-1 and TRBJ1-2): SAVISQKPSRDICQRGTSLTIQCQVDSQVTMMFWYRQQPGQSLTLIATANQGSEATYESGFVIDKFPISRPNLTFSTLTVSNMSPEDSSIYLCSVVAGPGYTFGSGTRLTVV.

The genes are TRBV29-1 and TRBJ2-7; D not certain. V was pared by 5 bases and J by 6 bases, with 11 bases between. Germline V lookup: CDR1 SQVTM, CDR2 ANQGSEA. This CDR3 region has 11 residues. CDR3 nucleotides: TGCAGCGTTCCCGGCAGTATCGAGCAGTACTTC. The encoded protein is CSVPGSIEQYF.

This clonotype was seen ten or more times. The rearrangement links TRBV29-1 to TRBJ1-4; unclear D gene. V lost 0 bases and J 5 bases, leaving 10 bases between the germline ends. The germline gives CDR1 SQVTM, CDR2 ANQGSEA. This CDR3 has 14 amino acids. Here the CDR3 DNA reads TGCAGCGTTGAAGATACCGTCGGGAATGAAAAACTGTTTTTT. Its translation: CSVEDTVGNEKLFF.

This clonotype showed up just a few times. The chain is built from TRBV3-1 and TRBJ1-2; D gene unclear. Germline loops: CDR1 LGHDT, CDR2 YNNKEL (reference sequence). Trimming left V 1 base short and J 2 bases short, with 8 bases between. This CDR3 has 14 amino acids. CDR3 sequence reads: CASSQAQLNYGYTF. The CDR3 region has the DNA TGTGCCAGCAGCCAAGCTCAGCTAAACTATGGCTACACCTTC.

This clonotype was observed a few times. V gene TRBV20-1 combines with J gene TRBJ2-5, with 7 bases that match TRBD1. The CDR3 has 12 residues. Germline assignment: CDR1 DFQATT and CDR2 SNEGSKA (reference sequence). The ends lost 6 bases at V and 4 bases at J; junction bases unmatched: 5. The CDR3 DNA reads TGCAGTGCAACAGGGGTGTCAGAGACCCAGTACTTC. It specifies CSATGVSETQYF.

This clonotype was seen a few times. V gene TRBV2 combines with J gene TRBJ2-5; D is possibly TRBD2 (5 bases). This CDR3 region has 15 residues. Deletions cut 4 bases from V and 2 bases from J, with 14 bases between. Germline-derived CDR1 and CDR2 are SNHLY and FYNNEI. In nucleotides, the CDR3 is TGTGCCAGCAGTGGGGGATGGGCGGGTCAAGAGACCCAGTACTTC. It specifies CASSGGWAGQETQYF.

This clonotype turned up a few times. V usage is TRBV6-2 or TRBV6-3 and J usage is TRBJ2-2, with D perhaps assigned TRBD1 or TRBD2 (5 bases each). Germline lookup yields CDR1 MNHEY and CDR2 SVGEGT. V dropped 1 base and J dropped 5 bases, with 5 bases sitting between them. The CDR3 runs to 13 residues. This CDR3 is CASSYWGTGELFF. The DNA of the CDR3 is TGTGCCAGCAGTTACTGGGGGACCGGGGAGCTGTTTTTT.

The rearrangement joins TRBV2 to TRBJ1-3; no firm D call. The CDR3 covers 14 residues. Germline V gives CDR1 SNHLY, CDR2 FYNNEI. V was clipped by 2 bases and J by 2 bases, with 7 bases between them. CDR3 residues: CASSEPRAGNTIYF. The CDR3 bases are TGTGCCAGCAGTGAACCCCGGGCTGGAAACACCATATATTTT.

This clonotype has a handful of counts. The V and J genes are TRBV7-9 and TRBJ1-5; TRBD1 might be the D (6 bases). Germline V CDR1 and CDR2: SEHNR, FQNEAQ (reference sequence). The CDR3 consists of 14 residues. V lost 3 bases and J 3 bases, leaving 9 bases between the germline ends. CDR3 amino acids: CASSLGQNNQPQHF. Here the CDR3 DNA reads TGTGCCAGCAGCTTGGGACAAAACAATCAGCCCCAGCATTTT.

This chain connects TRBV4-1 to TRBJ2-7, with D possibly TRBD1 on 6 matching bases. From germline, CDR1 is MGHRA and CDR2 YSYEKL. The CDR3 has 16 residues. V gave up 4 bases and J gave up 2 bases, with 18 bases separating them. The CDR3 here is CASSPTRTAQTYEQYF. CDR3 DNA: TGCGCCAGCAGCCCAACAAGGACAGCCCAAACCTACGAGCAGTACTTC.

This clonotype occurred a few times. This rearrangement joins TRBV5-1 to TRBJ2-1, with 9 nucleotides matching TRBD2. Germline values: CDR1 SGHRS, CDR2 YFSETQ. Unmatched junction bases numbered 5, after V lost 3 bases and J lost 1 base. The CDR3 runs to 16 residues. CDR3 region: CASSYGLANSYNEQFF. As DNA, the CDR3 is TGCGCCAGCAGCTATGGACTAGCGAATTCCTACAATGAGCAGTTCTTC.

A few counts support this clonotype. The rearrangement links TRBV28 to TRBJ1-1; no firm D call. The CDR3 has 13 amino acids. Germline-derived CDR1 and CDR2 are MDHEN and SYDVKM. V lost 3 bases to trimming and J lost 10 bases, with 15 bases between them. The CDR3 DNA is TGTGCCAGCAGTTTCCCGGGTAGGCTCGCAGCTTTCTTT. It is translated as CASSFPGRLAAFF.

This sequence joins TRBV5-1 and TRBJ2-7, with 11 bases aligning to TRBD1. The junction had 5 bases not matched to a gene; V was cut back by 4 bases and J by 5 bases. There are 14 residues in the CDR3. CDR1 SGHRS and CDR2 YFSETQ come from the germline V gene. This CDR3 is CASSEDRGQDEQYF. DNA of the CDR3: TGCGCCAGCAGCGAGGACAGGGGGCAAGACGAGCAGTACTTC.

The rearrangement joins TRBV6-5 to TRBJ2-7, with 7 bases aligning to TRBD1. The CDR3 totals 14 residues. Germline V gene data show CDR1 as MNHEY and CDR2 as SVGAGI. V shed 2 bases and J 4 bases; nucleotides not matched to a gene: 5. CDR3 protein: CASSYTTGKYEQYF. CDR3 DNA sequence: TGTGCCAGCAGTTACACGACAGGGAAATACGAGCAGTACTTC.

This clonotype was detected a few times. The V gene is TRBV29-1, the J gene TRBJ2-2; maybe TRBD2 (5 bases). Trimming left V 4 bases short and J 6 bases short, with 9 bases between. Per the germline V gene, CDR1 is SQVTM and CDR2 is ANQGSEA. This CDR3 is built from 12 residues. CDR3 loop: CSVVGEAGELFF. The CDR3, as DNA: TGCAGCGTTGTCGGGGAAGCCGGGGAGCTGTTTTTT.

This rearrangement joins TRBV10-3 to TRBJ2-7; 7 bases agree with TRBD1. J was trimmed by 2 bases and V by 5 bases; bases with no gene match: 6. Germline V gene data show CDR1 as ENHRY and CDR2 as SYGVKD. The CDR3 covers 14 residues. The CDR3 loop is CAISRDSKAYEQYF. In DNA, the CDR3 is TGTGCCATCAGTAGGGACAGTAAAGCCTACGAGCAGTACTTC.

This chain links TRBV6-5 with TRBJ2-5, with unresolved D. This CDR3 comprises 14 residues. Per the germline V gene, CDR1 is MNHEY and CDR2 is SVGAGI. Between the trimmed V and J ends, which lost 7 bases and 5 bases, there was a span of 17 bases. The CDR3 loop is CASKYGRLWETQYF. DNA of the CDR3: TGTGCCAGCAAATATGGACGCCTGTGGGAGACCCAGTACTTC.

V and J are TRBV28 and TRBJ2-7, with D possibly being TRBD1 (6 bases). The CDR3 consists of 14 residues. Trimming took off 2 bases at V and 5 bases at J, with 13 bases between the two ends. CDR1 is MDHEN, CDR2 SYDVKM, per germline. The CDR3 region is CASSLGRGLHEQYF. For the CDR3, the DNA is TGTGCCAGCAGTTTAGGCAGGGGCCTCCACGAGCAGTACTTC.